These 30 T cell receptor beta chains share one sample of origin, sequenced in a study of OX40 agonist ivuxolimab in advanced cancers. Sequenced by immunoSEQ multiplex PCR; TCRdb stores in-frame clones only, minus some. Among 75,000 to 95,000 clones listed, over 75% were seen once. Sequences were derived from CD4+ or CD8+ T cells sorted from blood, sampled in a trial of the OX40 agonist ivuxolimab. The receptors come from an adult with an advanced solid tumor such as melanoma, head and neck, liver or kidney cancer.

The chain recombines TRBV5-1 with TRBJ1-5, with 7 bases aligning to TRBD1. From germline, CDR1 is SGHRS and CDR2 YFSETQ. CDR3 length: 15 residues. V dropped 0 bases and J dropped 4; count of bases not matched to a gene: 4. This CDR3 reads CASSLEPQGNQPQHF. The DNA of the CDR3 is TGCGCCAGCAGCTTGGAGCCACAGGGGAATCAGCCCCAGCATTTT. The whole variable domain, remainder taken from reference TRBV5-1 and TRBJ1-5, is KAGVTQTPRYLIKTRGQQVTLSCSPISGHRSVSWYQQTPGQGLQFLFEYFSETQRNKGNFPGRFSGRQFSNSRSEMNVSTLELGDSALYLCASSLEPQGNQPQHFGDGTRLSIL.

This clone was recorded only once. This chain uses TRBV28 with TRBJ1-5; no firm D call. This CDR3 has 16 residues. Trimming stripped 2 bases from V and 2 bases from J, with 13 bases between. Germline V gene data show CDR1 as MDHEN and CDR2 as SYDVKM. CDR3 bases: TGTGCCAGCAGTTTAACTTGGGCCGGGGGCAATCAGCCCCAGCATTTT. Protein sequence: CASSLTWAGGNQPQHF.

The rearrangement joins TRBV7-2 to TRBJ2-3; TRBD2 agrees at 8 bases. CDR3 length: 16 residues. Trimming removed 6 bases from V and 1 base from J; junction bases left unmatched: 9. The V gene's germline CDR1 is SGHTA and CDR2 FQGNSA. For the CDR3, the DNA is TGTGCCAGCAGTTATAGGACTAGCTCGGGCACAGATACGCAGTATTTT. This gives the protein CASSYRTSSGTDTQYF.

CDR3 residues: CASRTTGVNTEAFF. The CDR3 coding sequence is TGTGCCAGCAGAACGACAGGGGTGAACACTGAAGCTTTCTTT. The chain couples TRBV6-1 to TRBJ1-1; 8 bases match TRBD1. This CDR3 contains 14 residues. CDR1 MNHNS and CDR2 SASEGT come from the germline V gene. V gave up 6 bases and J gave up 0 bases; unmatched junction bases: 3.

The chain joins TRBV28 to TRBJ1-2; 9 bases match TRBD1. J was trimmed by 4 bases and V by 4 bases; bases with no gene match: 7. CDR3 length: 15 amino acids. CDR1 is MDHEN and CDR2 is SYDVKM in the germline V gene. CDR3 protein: CASSSADRGGYGYTF. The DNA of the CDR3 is TGTGCCAGCAGTTCCGCGGACAGGGGTGGCTATGGCTACACCTTC.

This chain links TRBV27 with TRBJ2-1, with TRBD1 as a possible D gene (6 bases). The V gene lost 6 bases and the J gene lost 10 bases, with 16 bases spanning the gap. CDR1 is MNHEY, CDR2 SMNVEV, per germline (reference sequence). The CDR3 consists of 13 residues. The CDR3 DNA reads TGTGCCAGCAGCCCACAGGGATACGGGGAGCAGTTCTTC. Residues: CASSPQGYGEQFF.

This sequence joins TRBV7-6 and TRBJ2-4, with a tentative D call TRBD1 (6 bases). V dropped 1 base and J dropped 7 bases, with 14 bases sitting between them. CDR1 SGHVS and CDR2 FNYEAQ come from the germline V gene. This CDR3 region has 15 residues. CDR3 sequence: CASSLVQGVGNIQYF. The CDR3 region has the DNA TGTGCCAGCAGCTTAGTACAGGGTGTAGGGAACATTCAGTACTTC. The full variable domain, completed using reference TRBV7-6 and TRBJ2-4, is GAGVSQSPRYKVTKRGQDVALRCDPISGHVSLYWYRQALGQGPEFLTYFNYEAQQDKSGLPNDRFSAERPEGSISTLTIQRTEQRDSAMYRCASSLVQGVGNIQYFGAGTRLSVL.

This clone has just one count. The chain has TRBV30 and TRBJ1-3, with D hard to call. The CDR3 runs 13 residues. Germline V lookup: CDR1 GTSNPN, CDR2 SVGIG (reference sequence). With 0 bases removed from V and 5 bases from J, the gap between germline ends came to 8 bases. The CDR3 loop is CAWSVRARNTIYF. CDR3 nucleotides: TGTGCCTGGAGTGTAAGGGCCCGAAACACCATATATTTT. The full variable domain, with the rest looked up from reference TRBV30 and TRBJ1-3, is SQTIHQWPATLVQPVGSPLSLECTVEGTSNPNLYWYRQAAGRGLQLLFYSVGIGQISSEVPQNLSASRPQDRQFILSSKKLLLSDSGFYLCAWSVRARNTIYFGEGSWLTVV.

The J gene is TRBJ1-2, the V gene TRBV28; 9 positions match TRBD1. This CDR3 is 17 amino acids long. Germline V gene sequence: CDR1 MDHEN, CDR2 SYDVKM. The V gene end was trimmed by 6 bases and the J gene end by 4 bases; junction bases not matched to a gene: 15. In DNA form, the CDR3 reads TGTGCCAGCAGGGAGGACAGGGGAAGTTACCTTTCCTATGGCTACACCTTC. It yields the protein CASREDRGSYLSYGYTF.

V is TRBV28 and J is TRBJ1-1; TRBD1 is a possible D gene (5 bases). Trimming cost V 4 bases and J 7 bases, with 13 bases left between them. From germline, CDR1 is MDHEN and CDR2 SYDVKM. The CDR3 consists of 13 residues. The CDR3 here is CASSSPQVYEAFF. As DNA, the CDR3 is TGTGCCAGCAGTTCCCCACAGGTATATGAAGCTTTCTTT.

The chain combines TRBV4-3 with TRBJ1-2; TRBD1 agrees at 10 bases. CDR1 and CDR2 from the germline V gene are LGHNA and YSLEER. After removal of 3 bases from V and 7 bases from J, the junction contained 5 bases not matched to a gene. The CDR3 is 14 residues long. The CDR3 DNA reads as TGCGCCAGCAGCCACGAAGGACAGGGGGGTGGCTACACCTTC. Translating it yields CASSHEGQGGGYTF.

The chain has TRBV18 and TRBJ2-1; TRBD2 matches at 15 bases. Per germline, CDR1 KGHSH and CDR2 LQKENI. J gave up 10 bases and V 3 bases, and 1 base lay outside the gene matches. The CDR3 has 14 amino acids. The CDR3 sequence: CASSPGLAGGEQFF. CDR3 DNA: TGTGCCAGCTCACCCGGACTAGCGGGAGGGGAGCAGTTCTTC.

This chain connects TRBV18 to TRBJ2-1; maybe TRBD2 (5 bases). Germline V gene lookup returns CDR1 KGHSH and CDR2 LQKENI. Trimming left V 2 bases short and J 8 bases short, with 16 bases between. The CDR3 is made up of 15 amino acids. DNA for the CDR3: TGTGCCAGCTCACCATTTCAGAGGGCCGGGGATGAGCAGTTCTTC. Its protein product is CASSPFQRAGDEQFF. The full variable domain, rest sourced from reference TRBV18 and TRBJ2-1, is NAGVMQNPRHLVRRRGQEARLRCSPMKGHSHVYWYRQLPEEGLKFMVYLQKENIIDESGMPKERFSAEFPKEGPSILRIQQVVRGDSAAYFCASSPFQRAGDEQFFGPGTRLTVL.

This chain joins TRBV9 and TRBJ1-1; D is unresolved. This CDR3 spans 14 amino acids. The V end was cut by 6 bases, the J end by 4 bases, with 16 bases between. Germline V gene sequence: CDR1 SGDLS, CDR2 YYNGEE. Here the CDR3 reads CASTKEEGITEAFF. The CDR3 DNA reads TGTGCCAGCACCAAGGAGGAGGGCATCACTGAAGCTTTCTTT.

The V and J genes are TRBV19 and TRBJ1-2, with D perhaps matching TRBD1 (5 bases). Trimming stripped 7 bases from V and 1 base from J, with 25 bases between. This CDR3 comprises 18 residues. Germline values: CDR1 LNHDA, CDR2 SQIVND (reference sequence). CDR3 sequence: CASTELTGAGTINYGYTF. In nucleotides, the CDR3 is TGTGCCAGTACTGAGTTAACCGGGGCAGGGACGATTAACTATGGCTACACCTTC.

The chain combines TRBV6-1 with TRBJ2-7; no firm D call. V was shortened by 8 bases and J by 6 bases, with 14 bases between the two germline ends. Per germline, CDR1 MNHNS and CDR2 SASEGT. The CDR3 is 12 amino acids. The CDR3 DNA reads TGTGCCAGCCTTCGGACCGGCGGCGAGCAGTACGTC. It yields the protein CASLRTGGEQYV.

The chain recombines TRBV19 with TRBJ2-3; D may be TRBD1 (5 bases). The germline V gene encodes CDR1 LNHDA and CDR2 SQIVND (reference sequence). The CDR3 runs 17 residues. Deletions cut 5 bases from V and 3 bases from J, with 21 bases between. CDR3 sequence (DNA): TGTGCCAGTAGTTTATTCCCGAGACAGAAGTTAACAGATACGCAGTATTTT. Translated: CASSLFPRQKLTDTQYF. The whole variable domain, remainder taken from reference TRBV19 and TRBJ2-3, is DGGITQSPKYLFRKEGQNVTLSCEQNLNHDAMYWYRQDPGQGLRLIYYSQIVNDFQKGDIAEGYSVSREKKESFPLTVTSAQKNPTAFYLCASSLFPRQKLTDTQYFGPGTRLTVL.

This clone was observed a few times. CDR3 region: CASSPPPMNTEAFF. The DNA of the CDR3 is TGTGCCAGTAGTCCACCGCCAATGAACACTGAAGCTTTCTTT. The V gene is TRBV19, the J gene TRBJ1-1; D is unresolved. The CDR3 is 14 residues long. Looked up from germline, CDR1 is LNHDA and CDR2 is SQIVND (reference sequence). The germline V and J ends were trimmed by 5 bases and 0 bases, with 10 bases remaining between them.

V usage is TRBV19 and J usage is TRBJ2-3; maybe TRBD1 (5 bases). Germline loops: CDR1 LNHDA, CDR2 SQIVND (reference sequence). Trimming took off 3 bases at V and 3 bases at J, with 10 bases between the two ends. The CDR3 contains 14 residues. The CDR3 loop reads CASSIQGETDTQYF. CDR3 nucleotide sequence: TGTGCCAGTAGTATCCAGGGCGAGACAGATACGCAGTATTTT.

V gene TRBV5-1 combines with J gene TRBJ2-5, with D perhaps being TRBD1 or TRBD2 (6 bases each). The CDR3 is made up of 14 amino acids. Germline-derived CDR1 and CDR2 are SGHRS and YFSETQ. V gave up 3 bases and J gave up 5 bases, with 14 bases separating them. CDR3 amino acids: CASSSRGGQETQYF. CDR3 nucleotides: TGCGCCAGCAGCTCCCGAGGGGGGCAGGAGACCCAGTACTTC.

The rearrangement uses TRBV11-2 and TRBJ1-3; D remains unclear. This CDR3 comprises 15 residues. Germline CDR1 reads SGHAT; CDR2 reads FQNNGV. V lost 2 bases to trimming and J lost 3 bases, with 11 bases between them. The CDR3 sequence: CASSLLGSGGNTIYF. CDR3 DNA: TGTGCCAGCAGCTTATTAGGGTCGGGTGGAAACACCATATATTTT.

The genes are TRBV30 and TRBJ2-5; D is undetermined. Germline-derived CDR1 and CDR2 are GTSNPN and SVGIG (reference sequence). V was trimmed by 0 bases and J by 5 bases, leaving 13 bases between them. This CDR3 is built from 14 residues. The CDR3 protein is CAWSVLGLGETQYF. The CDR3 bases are TGTGCCTGGAGTGTACTGGGCCTAGGCGAGACCCAGTACTTC.

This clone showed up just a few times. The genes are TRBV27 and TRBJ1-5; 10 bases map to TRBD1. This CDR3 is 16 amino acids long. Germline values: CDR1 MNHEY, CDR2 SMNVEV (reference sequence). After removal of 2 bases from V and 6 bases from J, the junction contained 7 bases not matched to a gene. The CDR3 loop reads CASSLAGTGVGQPQHF. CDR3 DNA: TGTGCCAGCAGTTTAGCCGGGACAGGGGTGGGTCAGCCCCAGCATTTT.

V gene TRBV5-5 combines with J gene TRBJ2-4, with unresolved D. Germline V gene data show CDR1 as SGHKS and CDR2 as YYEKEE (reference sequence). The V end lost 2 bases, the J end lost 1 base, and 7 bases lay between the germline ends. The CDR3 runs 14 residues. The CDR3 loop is CASSFPPAKNIQYF. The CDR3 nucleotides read TGTGCCAGCAGCTTCCCCCCGGCCAAAAACATTCAGTACTTC. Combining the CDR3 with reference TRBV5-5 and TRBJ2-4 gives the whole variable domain DAGVTQSPTHLIKTRGQQVTLRCSPISGHKSVSWYQQVLGQGPQFIFQYYEKEERGRGNFPDRFSARQFPNYSSELNVNALLLGDSALYLCASSFPPAKNIQYFGAGTRLSVL.

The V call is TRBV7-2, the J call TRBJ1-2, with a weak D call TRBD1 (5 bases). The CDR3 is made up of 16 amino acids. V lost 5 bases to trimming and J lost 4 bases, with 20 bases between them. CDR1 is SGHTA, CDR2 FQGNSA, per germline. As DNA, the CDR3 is TGTGCCAGCAGCACTCCCCTCGAGTGGGGGACCTATGGCTACACCTTC. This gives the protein CASSTPLEWGTYGYTF.

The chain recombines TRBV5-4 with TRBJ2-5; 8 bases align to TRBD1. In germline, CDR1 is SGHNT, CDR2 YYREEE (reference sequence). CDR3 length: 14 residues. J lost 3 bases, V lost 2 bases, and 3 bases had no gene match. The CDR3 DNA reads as TGTGCCAGCAGCTTCCCGACAGGGGAAGAGACCCAGTACTTC. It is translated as CASSFPTGEETQYF.

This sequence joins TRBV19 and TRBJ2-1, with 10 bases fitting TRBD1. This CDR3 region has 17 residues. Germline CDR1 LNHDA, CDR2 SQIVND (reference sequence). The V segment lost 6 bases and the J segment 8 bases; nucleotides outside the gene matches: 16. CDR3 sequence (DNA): TGTGCCAGTAGCCCAGAGGGGACAGGGGAATTATTTGATGAGCAGTTCTTC. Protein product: CASSPEGTGELFDEQFF.

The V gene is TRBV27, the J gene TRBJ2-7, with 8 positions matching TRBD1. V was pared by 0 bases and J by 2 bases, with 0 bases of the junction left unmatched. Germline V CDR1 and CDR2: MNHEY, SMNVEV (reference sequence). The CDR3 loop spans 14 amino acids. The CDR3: CASSLSGQAYEQYF. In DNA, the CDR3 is TGTGCCAGCAGTTTATCGGGACAGGCCTACGAGCAGTACTTC.

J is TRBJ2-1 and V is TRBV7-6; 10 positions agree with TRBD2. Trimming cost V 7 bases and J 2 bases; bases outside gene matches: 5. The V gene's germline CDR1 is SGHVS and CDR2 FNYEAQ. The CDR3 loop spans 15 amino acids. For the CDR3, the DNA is TGTGCCAGCACCCTAACTAGCGGGACCTACAATGAGCAGTTCTTC. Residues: CASTLTSGTYNEQFF.

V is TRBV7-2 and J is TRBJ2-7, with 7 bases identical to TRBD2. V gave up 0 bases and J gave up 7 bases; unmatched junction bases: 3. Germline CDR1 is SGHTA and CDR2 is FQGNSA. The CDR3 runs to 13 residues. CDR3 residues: CASSLAGRGEQYV. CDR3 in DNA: TGTGCCAGCAGCTTAGCTGGGCGGGGGGAGCAGTACGTC.